This T cell receptor (beta chain) was identified in a study of vaccination effects on CD4 cells after COVID-19. Whole-study context: The vaccine given was either BNT162b2 or mRNA-1273, in two doses. Sample provision by two convalescent patients occurred 16 days and one week before vaccination.

Trimming cost V 1 base and J 10 bases; bases outside gene matches: 6. The germline CDR1 and CDR2 sequences are GTSNPN and SVGIG (reference sequence). CDR3 size: 12 residues. The repertoire was sequenced with immunoSEQ multiplex PCR; TCRdb's copy has only in-frame clones and lacks some. The sample lists tens of thousands of clones, 75% to 85% occurring once. Study-level points and caveats: Few convalescent patients, and no early post-infection timepoints, were available to the study.

Only a few counts were recorded for this clone. Antigen specificity is unknown. Viral peptide pools were used in the ViraFEST assay to expand antigen-specific CD4+ T cells, and sequencing came afterward. Cells that had been cultured for less than 13 days were the source of isolated CD4+ T cells. The person had PCR-confirmed SARS-CoV-2 infection between March and December 2020. The sample consisted of CD4+ T cells from PBMCs cultured with HIV peptides, taken before COVID-19 vaccination. Subset reported: HIV-1 Nef peptide pool negative control/reference culture. This clonotype was sampled from a human donor who had a prior SARS-CoV-2 infection. The V gene is TRBV30, the J gene TRBJ1-1; 7 bases align to TRBD1. Here the CDR3 reads CAWSGNQGVAFF. In DNA, the CDR3 is TGTGCCTGGAGTGGAAATCAGGGGGTAGCTTTCTTT.